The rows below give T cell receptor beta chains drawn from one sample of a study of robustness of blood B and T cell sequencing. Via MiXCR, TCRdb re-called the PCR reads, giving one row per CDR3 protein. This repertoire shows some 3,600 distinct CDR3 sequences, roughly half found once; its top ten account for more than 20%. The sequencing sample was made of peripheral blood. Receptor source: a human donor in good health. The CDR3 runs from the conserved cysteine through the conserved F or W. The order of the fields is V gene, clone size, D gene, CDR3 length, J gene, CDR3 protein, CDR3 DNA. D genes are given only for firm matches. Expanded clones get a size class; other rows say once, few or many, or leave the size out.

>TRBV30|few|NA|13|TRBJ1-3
CAWSGGLGNTIYF
TGTGCCTGGAGTGGTGGGCTGGGAAACACCATATATTTT
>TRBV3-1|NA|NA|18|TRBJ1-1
CASSQVPPQGSMNTEAFF
TGTGCCAGCAGCCAAGTCCCCCCGCAGGGAAGCATGAACACTGAAGCTTTCTTT
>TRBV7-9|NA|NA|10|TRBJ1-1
CASSRTEAFF
TGTGCCAGCAGCCGCACTGAAGCTTTCTTT
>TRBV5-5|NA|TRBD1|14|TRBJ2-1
CASSPLGQINEQFF
TGTGCCAGCAGCCCCCTGGGACAGATCAATGAGCAGTTCTTC
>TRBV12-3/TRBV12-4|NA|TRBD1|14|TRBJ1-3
CASSEGATGNTIYF
TGTGCCAGCAGTGAGGGGGCTACGGGAAACACCATATATTTT
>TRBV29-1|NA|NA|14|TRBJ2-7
CSVEEPGSLHEQYF
TGCAGCGTTGAAGAACCAGGGAGTCTTCACGAGCAGTACTTC
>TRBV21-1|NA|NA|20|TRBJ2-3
CASSKGGHGTSALGTDTQYF
TGTGCCAGCAGCAAAGGTGGCCACGGGACTTCCGCCCTCGGCACAGATACGCAGTATTTT
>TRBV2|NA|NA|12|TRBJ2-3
CASSTSTDTQYF
TGTGCCAGCAGTACTAGCACAGATACGCAGTATTTT
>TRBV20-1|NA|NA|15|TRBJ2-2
CSARDHRTATGELFF
TGCAGTGCTAGAGATCATCGGACAGCCACCGGGGAGCTGTTTTTT
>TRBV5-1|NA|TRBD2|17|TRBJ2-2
CASSLATSGGLTGELFF
TGCGCCAGCAGCTTGGCGACTAGCGGGGGCCTCACCGGGGAGCTGTTTTTT
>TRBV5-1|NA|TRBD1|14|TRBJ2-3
CASSLTGDTDTQYF
TGCGCCAGCAGCTTGACAGGGGACACAGATACGCAGTATTTT
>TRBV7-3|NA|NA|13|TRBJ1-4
CASSLLDQEKLFF
TGTGCCAGCAGCTTACTGGACCAGGAAAAACTGTTTTTT
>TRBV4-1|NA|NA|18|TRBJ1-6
CASSLFAAGSSYNSPLHF
TGCGCCAGCAGCCTATTTGCAGCGGGGAGCTCCTATAATTCACCCCTCCACTTT
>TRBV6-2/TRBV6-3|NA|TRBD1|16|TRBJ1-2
CASSYSAGGEPYGYTF
TGTGCCAGCAGTTACAGCGCAGGGGGCGAACCCTATGGCTACACCTTC
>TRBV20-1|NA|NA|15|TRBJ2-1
CSARAPSKWRNEQFF
TGCAGTGCTAGAGCCCCCTCCAAATGGCGCAATGAGCAGTTCTTC
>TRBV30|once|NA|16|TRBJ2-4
CAWSVGRELAKNIQYF
TGTGCCTGGAGTGTGGGCAGGGAATTAGCCAAAAACATTCAGTACTTC
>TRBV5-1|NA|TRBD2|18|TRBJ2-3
CASSSLAGGPGSTDTQYF
TGCGCCAGCAGCTCTCTAGCGGGGGGTCCCGGCAGCACAGATACGCAGTATTTT
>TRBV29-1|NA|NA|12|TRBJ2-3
CSVETGTDTQYF
TGCAGCGTTGAAACAGGGACAGATACGCAGTATTTT
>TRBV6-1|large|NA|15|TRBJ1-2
CASSPHDGANYGYTF
TGTGCCAGCAGCCCTCACGACGGAGCTAACTATGGCTACACCTTC
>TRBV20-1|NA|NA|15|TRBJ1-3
CSARDGRRIGNTIYF
TGCAGTGCTAGAGATGGTCGGCGAATTGGAAACACCATATATTTT
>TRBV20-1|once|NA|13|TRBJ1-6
CSASDSYNSPLHF
TGCAGTGCTTCGGACAGCTATAATTCACCCCTCCACTTT
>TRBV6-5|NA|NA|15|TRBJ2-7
CASSYGALGSYEQYF
TGTGCCAGCAGTTACGGGGCTCTGGGTTCCTACGAGCAGTACTTC
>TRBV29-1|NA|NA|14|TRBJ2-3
CSVEDGQSTDTQYF
TGCAGCGTTGAAGACGGGCAGTCCACAGATACGCAGTATTTT
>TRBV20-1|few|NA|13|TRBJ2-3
CSARDTAGDTQYF
TGCAGTGCTAGAGATACCGCCGGGGATACGCAGTATTTT
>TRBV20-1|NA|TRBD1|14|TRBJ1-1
CSIGQGVRGGTAFF
TGCAGTATCGGACAGGGGGTAAGAGGAGGTACAGCTTTCTTT
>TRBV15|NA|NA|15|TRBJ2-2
CATSRGRINTGELFF
TGTGCCACCAGCAGAGGCCGGATCAACACCGGGGAGCTGTTTTTT
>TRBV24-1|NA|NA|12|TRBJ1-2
CATSDYEGGYTF
TGTGCCACCAGTGATTATGAAGGTGGCTACACCTTC
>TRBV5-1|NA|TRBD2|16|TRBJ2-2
CASSPLAGKNTGELFF
TGCGCCAGCAGCCCGCTAGCGGGGAAGAACACCGGGGAGCTGTTTTTT
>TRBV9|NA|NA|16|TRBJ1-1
CASSVDGSFKNTEAFF
TGTGCCAGCAGCGTAGATGGGAGTTTTAAGAACACTGAAGCTTTCTTT
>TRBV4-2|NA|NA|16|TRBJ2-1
CASSQELGRGSDEQFF
TGTGCCAGCAGCCAAGAACTTGGAAGGGGTTCAGATGAGCAGTTCTTC
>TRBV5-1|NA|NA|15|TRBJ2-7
CASSLVAGEYHEQYF
TGCGCCAGCAGCCTCGTCGCAGGGGAATACCACGAGCAGTACTTC
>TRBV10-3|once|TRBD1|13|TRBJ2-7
CAISRTGPYEQYF
TGTGCCATCAGTAGGACAGGACCGTACGAGCAGTACTTC
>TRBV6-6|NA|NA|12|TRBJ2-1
CASSRFRDEQFF
TGTGCCAGCAGCCGTTTTAGGGATGAGCAGTTCTTC
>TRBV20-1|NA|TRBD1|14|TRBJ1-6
CSARTGTGVSPLHF
TGCAGTGCTAGGACCGGGACAGGGGTTTCACCCCTCCACTTT
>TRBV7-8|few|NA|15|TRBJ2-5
CASSLGDSVRGTQYF
TGTGCCAGCAGCTTAGGAGACAGTGTACGGGGGACCCAGTACTTC
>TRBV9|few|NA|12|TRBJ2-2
CASSVYTGELFF
TGTGCCAGCAGCGTATACACCGGGGAGCTGTTTTTT